The 5 T cell receptor beta chains reported below all come from one sample, sequenced in a study of blood T cell repertoires in COVID-19 (dated by TCRdb to the early 2020s). Receptors were amplified or captured by the immunoSEQ multiplex PCR assay. Entries here come from immuneACCESS through TCRdb and include only in-frame sequences with V and J called. Some clones fail to appear in such tables; in the studies checked, an unresolved V gene covers under half of the shortfall, and the cause of the remainder is unknown. The sample includes around 130,000 clones, with about 87% observed a single time. 8% to 13% of the sample is taken by the ten largest. Sequenced material: peripheral blood. These receptors came from a woman of 80 years or more with acute or convalescent COVID-19.

This clone was seen only a few times. This sequence joins TRBV28 and TRBJ1-5, with D possibly being TRBD1 (5 bases). Germline lookup yields CDR1 MDHEN and CDR2 SYDVKM. The CDR3 is 13 amino acids. Trimming stripped 6 bases from V and 5 bases from J, with 11 bases between. CDR3 bases: TGTGCCAGCAGCCCGGGGGGTTATCAGCCCCAGCATTTT. Translated, it gives CASSPGGYQPQHF.

The chain recombines TRBV14 with TRBJ2-1, with D possibly TRBD1 on 6 matching bases. This CDR3 is 17 amino acids long. Germline CDR1 is SGHDN and CDR2 is FVKESK. The germline V and J ends were trimmed by 0 bases and 3 bases, with 15 bases remaining between them. CDR3 region: CASSQEGPGALYNEQFF. As DNA, the CDR3 is TGTGCCAGCAGCCAAGAAGGGCCAGGGGCCCTCTACAATGAGCAGTTCTTC.

This sequence joins TRBV19 and TRBJ2-1, with a weak D call TRBD1 (6 bases). Germline V lookup: CDR1 LNHDA, CDR2 SQIVND (reference sequence). This CDR3 comprises 14 residues. V dropped 3 bases and J dropped 10 bases, with 16 bases sitting between them. The CDR3 DNA follows: TGTGCCAGTAGTATTAAGCCTGCTCAGGGGGAGCAGTTCTTC. It translates to CASSIKPAQGEQFF.

V is TRBV7-3 and J is TRBJ1-1; D not resolved. Germline CDR1 is SGHTA and CDR2 is FQGTGA. The CDR3 totals 13 residues. With 6 bases removed from V and 0 bases from J, the gap between germline ends came to 8 bases. CDR3 region: CASRAGLNTEAFF. The CDR3 DNA is TGTGCCAGCAGAGCCGGGTTGAACACTGAAGCTTTCTTT.

The sample holds one count of this clone. The J gene is TRBJ1-3, the V gene TRBV5-1, with D possibly TRBD1 on 5 matching bases. Trimming left V 0 bases short and J 0 bases short, with 7 bases between. Germline-derived CDR1 and CDR2 are SGHRS and YFSETQ. The CDR3 runs to 15 residues. DNA of the CDR3: TGCGCCAGCAGCTTGGATGGGGCCTCTGGAAACACCATATATTTT. This sequence encodes CASSLDGASGNTIYF.